The clone carrying this TCR beta chain was detected once. The V and J ends lost 5 bases and 7 bases, in that order; junction bases with no gene match: 5. The CDR3 loop spans 14 amino acids. Per germline, CDR1 SGHAT and CDR2 FQNNGV. This sample was taken from a study of cytomegalovirus exposure and HLA in healthy donors. Measured with immunoSEQ multiplex PCR; TCRdb has only the in-frame clones, and not every one. The repertoire consists of around 99,000 clones, with about nine tenths occurring once and the leading ten covering about 2%. The clonotype was recovered from a woman aged 18-29 years in good health and CMV-seronegative. The V call is TRBV11-2, the J call TRBJ1-4, with TRBD1 identical over 9 bases. The specimen sequenced was PBMCs. DNA for the CDR3: TGTGCCAGCAGCCCTACAGGGGGCGGTGAAAAACTGTTTTTT. It yields the protein CASSPTGGGEKLFF.